This T cell receptor (beta chain) emerged from a study of shared clonotypes between healthy human individuals. Produced via immunoSEQ multiplex PCR; TCRdb's table is partial and in-frame only. Found here are 980,000 or so clones, 70% to 85% of them singletons; the top ten hold approximately 1.5%. From germline, CDR1 is WNHNN and CDR2 SYGVQD (reference sequence). CDR3 length: 9 residues. Study-level findings and limits: The four-donor shared clonotypes exceeded non-shared clonotypes in generation probability, with non-shared ones scoring lower. Naive subsets generally exceeded memory subsets in estimated richness.

Note on this clone: Its antigen is not known. Compared with germline, one end of the junction differs, possibly owing to a read error.

This sequence originates from a young man in good health. Input material: memory CD4+ T cells sorted from blood. The sample's subset: CD45RA-negative fraction. The gene calls are TRBV10-1 and TRBJ2-7; D is perhaps TRBD2 (5 bases). Here the CDR3 DNA reads TGCGCCAGGGAGGCAGGCCCTCACTTC. It is translated as CAREAGPHF.